The 7 T cell receptor beta chains reported below all come from one sample, sequenced in a study of memory CD8 T cells in hepatitis C reinfection. TCRdb keeps only in-frame clones here, not all; method: immunoSEQ multiplex PCR. The repertoire holds about 43,000 clones, with approximately 92% as singletons. Time point in this sample: late/post reinfection, 12 to 24 weeks after detection. Sorted cells were sequenced directly ex vivo without any in vitro expansion. The sample was naive CD8+ T cells sorted from blood. The receptors come from a young man with hepatitis C virus infection.

V is TRBV5-4 and J is TRBJ2-7; 9 positions match TRBD1. The V gene's germline CDR1 is SGHNT and CDR2 YYREEE (reference sequence). V shed 0 bases, J shed 4 bases, and the junction held 8 bases outside the gene matches. The CDR3 spans 16 residues. CDR3 DNA sequence: TGTGCCAGCAGCTTGGTGGGCCGGACAGGGGTTTACGAGCAGTACTTC. Its translation is CASSLVGRTGVYEQYF. The full variable domain, rest sourced from reference TRBV5-4 and TRBJ2-7, is ETGVTQSPTHLIKTRGQQVTLRCSSQSGHNTVSWYQQALGQGPQFIFQYYREEENGRGNFPPRFSGLQFPNYSSELNVNALELDDSALYLCASSLVGRTGVYEQYFGPGTRLTVT.

V and J are TRBV30 and TRBJ1-6; D might be TRBD1 (6 bases). The CDR3 is 14 residues long. Trimming pared 2 bases from V and 6 bases from J, leaving 11 bases between. The germline V gene has CDR1 GTSNPN and CDR2 SVGIG (reference sequence). The DNA for the CDR3 is TGTGCCTGGAGTACTGGACAGACTAATTCACCCCTCCACTTT. Residues: CAWSTGQTNSPLHF.

V usage is TRBV7-3 and J usage is TRBJ2-3; 7 bases fit TRBD2. The germline CDR1 and CDR2 sequences are SGHTA and FQGTGA. Trimming cost V 5 bases and J 4 bases; bases outside gene matches: 6. There are 14 residues in the CDR3. CDR3 sequence (DNA): TGTGCCAGCAGCCGACTAGCAAGTCCAGATACGCAGTATTTT. Translation gives CASSRLASPDTQYF.

The chain carries TRBV6-5 and TRBJ2-2; 10 nucleotides line up with TRBD2. The germline V gene has CDR1 MNHEY and CDR2 SVGAGI. CDR3 length: 16 residues. J lost 1 base, V lost 2 bases, and 1 base had no gene match. Here the CDR3 reads CASSYRLAGNTGELFF. DNA of the CDR3: TGTGCCAGCAGTTACCGACTAGCGGGGAACACCGGGGAGCTGTTTTTT.

V and J are TRBV28 and TRBJ2-7; D might be TRBD2 (6 bases). Trimming stripped 1 base from V and 2 bases from J, with 15 bases between. This CDR3 contains 16 residues. In germline, CDR1 is MDHEN, CDR2 SYDVKM. CDR3 DNA sequence: TGTGCCAGCAGTTTATTTGGAGGGCAGGCCGCCTACGAGCAGTACTTC. The encoded protein is CASSLFGGQAAYEQYF.

The CDR3 protein is CASSLSVGASTDTQYF. CDR3 DNA sequence: TGCGCCAGCAGTCTTTCGGTAGGGGCGAGCACAGATACGCAGTATTTT. The rearrangement links TRBV10-1 to TRBJ2-3; TRBD1 might be the D (5 bases). The CDR3 has 16 amino acids. Germline CDR1 is WNHNN and CDR2 is SYGVQD (reference sequence). Trimming cost V 5 bases and J 0 bases, with 15 bases left between them.

The chain couples TRBV9 to TRBJ2-1; 8 bases match TRBD2. Germline V CDR1 and CDR2: SGDLS, YYNGEE. The ends lost 3 bases at V and 0 bases at J; junction bases unmatched: 2. The length of the CDR3 is 15 residues. The CDR3 nucleotides are TGTGCCAGCAGCGCCGGGGGGGGCTCCTACAATGAGCAGTTCTTC. Its protein product is CASSAGGGSYNEQFF.